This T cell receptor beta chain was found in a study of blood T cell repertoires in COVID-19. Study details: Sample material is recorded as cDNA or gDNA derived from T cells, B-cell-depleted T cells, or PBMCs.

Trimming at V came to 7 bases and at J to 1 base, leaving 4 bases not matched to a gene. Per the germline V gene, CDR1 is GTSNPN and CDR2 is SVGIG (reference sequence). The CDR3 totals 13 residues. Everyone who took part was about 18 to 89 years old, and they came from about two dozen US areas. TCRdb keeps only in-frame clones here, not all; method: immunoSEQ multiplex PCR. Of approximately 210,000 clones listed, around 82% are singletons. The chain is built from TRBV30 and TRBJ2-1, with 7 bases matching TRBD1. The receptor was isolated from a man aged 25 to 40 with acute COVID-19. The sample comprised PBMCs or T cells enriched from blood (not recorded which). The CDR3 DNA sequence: TGTGCCTTTGCAGGGGGATCCTACAATGAGCAGTTCTTC. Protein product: CAFAGGSYNEQFF.